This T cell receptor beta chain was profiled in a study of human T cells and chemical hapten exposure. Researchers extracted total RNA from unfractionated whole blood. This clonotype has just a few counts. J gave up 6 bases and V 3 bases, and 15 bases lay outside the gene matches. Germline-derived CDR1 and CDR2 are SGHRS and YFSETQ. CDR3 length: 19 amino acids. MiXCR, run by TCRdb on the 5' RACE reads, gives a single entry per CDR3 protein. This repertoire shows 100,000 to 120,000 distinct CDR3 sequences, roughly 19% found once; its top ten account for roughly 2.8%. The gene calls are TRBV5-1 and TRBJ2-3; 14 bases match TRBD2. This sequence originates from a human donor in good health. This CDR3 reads CASSWGSPTSGRALDTQYF. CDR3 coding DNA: TGCGCCAGCAGCTGGGGATCACCGACTAGCGGGAGGGCCCTCGATACGCAGTATTTT.